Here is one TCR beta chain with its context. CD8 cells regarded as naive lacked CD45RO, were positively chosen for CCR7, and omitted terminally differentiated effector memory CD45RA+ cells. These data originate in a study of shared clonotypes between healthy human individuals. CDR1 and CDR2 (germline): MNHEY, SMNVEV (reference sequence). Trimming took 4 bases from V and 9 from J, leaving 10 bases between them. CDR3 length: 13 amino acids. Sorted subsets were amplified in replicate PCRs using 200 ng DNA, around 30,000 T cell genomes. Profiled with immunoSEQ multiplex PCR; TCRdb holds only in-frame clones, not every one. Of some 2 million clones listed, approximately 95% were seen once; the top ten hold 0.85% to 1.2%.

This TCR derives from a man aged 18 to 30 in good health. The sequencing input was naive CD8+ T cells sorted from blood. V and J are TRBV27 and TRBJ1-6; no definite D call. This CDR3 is CASSSPPFSPLHF. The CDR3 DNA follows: TGTGCCAGCAGTTCCCCGCCGTTTTCACCCCTCCACTTT.